A single sample gave rise to the 25 T cell receptor beta chains below, sequenced in a study of blood T cell repertoires in COVID-19. The assay was immunoSEQ multiplex PCR, and TCRdb's table has in-frame clones only and misses some. The sample records 95,000 to 150,000 clones, approximately 85% being singletons. Sequenced sample: peripheral blood. Every receptor here comes from a woman aged 80 or older with COVID-19, enrolled during active disease.

This chain links TRBV9 with TRBJ1-5; D call uncertain. The germline CDR1 and CDR2 sequences are SGDLS and YYNGEE. Trimming cost V 0 bases and J 3 bases, with 10 bases left between them. The CDR3 covers 15 residues. DNA of the CDR3: TGTGCCAGCAGCGTAGGTGCGCAGGACAATCAGCCCCAGCATTTT. Translated: CASSVGAQDNQPQHF.

This chain uses TRBV5-1 with TRBJ1-1; 9 nucleotides match TRBD1. Germline CDR1 reads SGHRS; CDR2 reads YFSETQ. The trim removed 3 bases at V and 0 bases at J, leaving 3 bases unmatched. The CDR3 length is 15 residues. The CDR3 protein is CASSWTGAMNTEAFF. The CDR3 DNA follows: TGCGCCAGCAGCTGGACAGGGGCCATGAACACTGAAGCTTTCTTT.

The DNA of the CDR3 is TGCCGCCTTTGGGACAGAAATGAAAAACTGTTTTTT. It encodes CRLWDRNEKLFF. V gene TRBV10-1 combines with J gene TRBJ1-4; 7 bases align to TRBD1. The germline CDR1 and CDR2 sequences are WNHNN and SYGVQD (reference sequence). The CDR3 contains 12 residues.

The chain couples TRBV27 to TRBJ2-1; TRBD2 is a possible D gene (6 bases). The germline CDR1 and CDR2 sequences are MNHEY and SMNVEV (reference sequence). V lost 8 bases and J lost 5, with 19 bases in between. The length of the CDR3 is 15 residues. CDR3 sequence reads: CASFSYRDFHNEQFF. The CDR3 nucleotides are TGTGCCAGCTTCTCATACCGGGACTTCCACAATGAGCAGTTCTTC.

The genes are TRBV28 and TRBJ2-5; D unresolved. The germline gives CDR1 MDHEN, CDR2 SYDVKM. The CDR3 length is 11 residues. Trimming shortened V by 5 bases and J by 3 bases, and 4 bases separated the two germline ends. The CDR3 sequence is CASSPKETQYF. The CDR3 bases are TGTGCCAGCAGTCCAAAAGAGACCCAGTACTTC.

The chain joins TRBV27 to TRBJ2-3, with D perhaps matching TRBD2 (6 bases). The V end lost 5 bases, the J end lost 2 bases, and 11 bases lay between the germline ends. This CDR3 comprises 14 residues. Germline values: CDR1 MNHEY, CDR2 SMNVEV (reference sequence). The CDR3 DNA reads as TGTGCCAGCAGTCGACTAGGGATCACAGATACGCAGTATTTT. Translation gives CASSRLGITDTQYF.

This chain connects TRBV18 to TRBJ2-2, with TRBD1 matching 9 bases. The germline CDR1 and CDR2 sequences are KGHSH and LQKENI. This CDR3 has 15 amino acids. With V trimmed by 5 bases and J by 7 bases, 8 bases remained unmatched. The CDR3 loop reads CASSSRDRAYGELFF. The CDR3 nucleotides read TGTGCCAGCTCATCCCGGGACAGGGCGTACGGGGAGCTGTTTTTT.

V usage is TRBV7-2 and J usage is TRBJ2-4; 10 nucleotides agree with TRBD1. The CDR3 is 15 residues long. In germline, CDR1 is SGHTA, CDR2 FQGNSA. Trimming at V came to 0 bases and at J to 6 bases, leaving 2 bases not matched to a gene. The CDR3 DNA reads as TGTGCCAGCAGCTTAGCGGGGACAGGGGTAAACATTCAGTACTTC. Protein product: CASSLAGTGVNIQYF. The variable domain in full, completed from reference TRBV7-2 and TRBJ2-4, reads GAGVSQSPSNKVTEKGKDVELRCDPISGHTALYWYRQSLGQGLEFLIYFQGNSAPDKSGLPSDRFSAERTGGSVSTLTIQRTQQEDSAVYLCASSLAGTGVNIQYFGAGTRLSVL.

The chain uses TRBV4-3 and TRBJ2-3; tentative D call: TRBD2 (5 bases). The CDR3 totals 14 residues. CDR1 is LGHNA and CDR2 is YSLEER in the germline V gene. The ends were cut back, 0 bases at V and 3 bases at J, with 7 bases in the middle. The CDR3 DNA follows: TGCGCCAGCAGCCAAGAGCCGGGAACAGATACGCAGTATTTT. Encoded protein: CASSQEPGTDTQYF.

CDR3 sequence: CASSYSRGRAYEQYF. The DNA for the CDR3 is TGTGCCAGCAGTTACTCTCGCGGGAGGGCCTACGAGCAGTACTTC. This chain uses TRBV6-5 with TRBJ2-7, with 9 bases lining up with TRBD2. The CDR3 sequence is 15 residues long. Germline loops: CDR1 MNHEY, CDR2 SVGAGI. With 0 bases clipped from V and 2 bases from J, the junction kept 2 bases outside the gene matches.

The chain is built from TRBV7-9 and TRBJ2-1; 7 bases align to TRBD2. This CDR3 has 13 amino acids. Germline lookup yields CDR1 SEHNR and CDR2 FQNEAQ (reference sequence). V lost 1 base and J lost 6; bases outside the gene matches: 0. The CDR3 sequence is CASSLGTSNEQFF. CDR3 in DNA: TGTGCCAGCAGCTTAGGGACTAGCAATGAGCAGTTCTTC.

The DNA of the CDR3 is TGTGCCAGCAGTTTACCCGCCGAGAGGCGGGTCTCCTACGAGCAGTACTTC. Translation gives CASSLPAERRVSYEQYF. V and J are TRBV28 and TRBJ2-7, with a possible D match to TRBD2 (5 bases). Trimming left V 2 bases short and J 0 bases short, with 17 bases between. Germline CDR1 MDHEN, CDR2 SYDVKM. The length of the CDR3 is 17 residues.

The V call is TRBV6-2 or TRBV6-3, the J call TRBJ2-7; 7 bases map to TRBD1. Germline V lookup: CDR1 MNHEY, CDR2 SVGEGT. This CDR3 has 14 residues. Trimming at V came to 4 bases and at J to 0 bases, leaving 3 bases not matched to a gene. This CDR3 reads CASSSTGSSYEQYF. The CDR3 bases are TGTGCCAGCAGTTCGACAGGGAGCTCCTACGAGCAGTACTTC.

The chain employs TRBV28 and TRBJ1-1; TRBD1 matches 7 bases. Germline assignment: CDR1 MDHEN and CDR2 SYDVKM. J gave up 3 bases and V 3 bases, and 4 bases lay outside the gene matches. The CDR3 covers 14 residues. The chain's CDR3 is CASSFNRGHTEAFF. CDR3 bases: TGTGCCAGCAGTTTCAACAGGGGCCACACTGAAGCTTTCTTT.

The chain employs TRBV5-4 and TRBJ2-3, with D perhaps matching TRBD1 (5 bases). From germline, CDR1 is SGHNT and CDR2 YYREEE (reference sequence). This CDR3 is built from 14 residues. The V end was cut by 1 base, the J end by 1 base, with 7 bases between. In DNA form, the CDR3 reads TGTGCCAGCAGCTTGTCAGGGCGCACAGATACGCAGTATTTT. Protein sequence: CASSLSGRTDTQYF. Using reference TRBV5-4 and TRBJ2-3 for the parts outside the CDR3, the full variable domain is ETGVTQSPTHLIKTRGQQVTLRCSSQSGHNTVSWYQQALGQGPQFIFQYYREEENGRGNFPPRFSGLQFPNYSSELNVNALELDDSALYLCASSLSGRTDTQYFGPGTRLTVL.

This chain connects TRBV10-3 to TRBJ1-4; weak D call: TRBD1 (6 bases). The V end lost 8 bases, the J end lost 4 bases, and 11 bases lay between the germline ends. The germline V gene encodes CDR1 ENHRY and CDR2 SYGVKD. The CDR3 has 13 residues. The CDR3 loop is CAIGTTNNEKLFF. CDR3 bases: TGTGCCATCGGGACAACGAATAATGAAAAACTGTTTTTT.

This chain joins TRBV19 and TRBJ2-3; 8 bases align to TRBD2. CDR1 is LNHDA and CDR2 is SQIVND in the germline V gene (reference sequence). There are 15 residues in the CDR3. The J segment lost 8 bases and the V segment lost 8 bases, leaving 15 bases of the junction unmatched. The CDR3 DNA sequence: TGTGCCAGTGGCTCTCGAAGCGGGAGTACCCCTACGCAGTATTTT. Its translation is CASGSRSGSTPTQYF.

The rearrangement links TRBV18 to TRBJ2-7, with 9 nucleotides matching TRBD1. This CDR3 has 14 amino acids. The V gene end was trimmed by 3 bases and the J gene end by 5 bases; junction bases not matched to a gene: 5. Per the germline V gene, CDR1 is KGHSH and CDR2 is LQKENI. This chain's CDR3 is CASSPSDRGHEQYF. Here the CDR3 DNA reads TGTGCCAGCTCACCCTCGGACAGGGGCCACGAGCAGTACTTC.

The V gene is TRBV5-1, the J gene TRBJ2-7, with 9 nucleotides matching TRBD1. V shed 3 bases and J 2 bases; nucleotides not matched to a gene: 9. Germline CDR1 is SGHRS and CDR2 is YFSETQ. The CDR3 consists of 16 residues. CDR3 amino acids: CASSSTGTGRTYEQYF. CDR3 coding DNA: TGCGCCAGCAGCTCAACCGGGACAGGGAGGACCTACGAGCAGTACTTC.

The J gene is TRBJ2-6, the V gene TRBV7-2; D unresolved. Germline V CDR1 and CDR2: SGHTA, FQGNSA. The CDR3 loop spans 18 amino acids. Between the trimmed V and J ends, which lost 1 base and 0 bases, there was a span of 13 bases. The CDR3 sequence is CASSLVSAVSSGANVLTF. CDR3 bases: TGTGCCAGCAGCTTAGTGTCTGCGGTATCCTCTGGGGCCAACGTCCTGACTTTC.

This clone was counted only a few times. This chain joins TRBV5-6 and TRBJ1-1; TRBD1 aligns across 10 bases. Germline-derived CDR1 and CDR2 are SGHDT and YYEEEE. With 3 bases clipped from V and 5 bases from J, the junction kept 1 base outside the gene matches. The CDR3 consists of 13 residues. CDR3 in amino acids: CASSWTGGTEAFF. CDR3 sequence (DNA): TGTGCCAGCAGCTGGACAGGGGGGACTGAAGCTTTCTTT.

The chain combines TRBV11-2 with TRBJ1-1; 7 bases fit TRBD1. The CDR3 covers 17 residues. The junction had 17 bases not matched to a gene; V was cut back by 5 bases and J by 5 bases. Per germline, CDR1 SGHAT and CDR2 FQNNGV. CDR3 region: CASSPGTVIIKGTEAFF. In DNA form, the CDR3 reads TGTGCCAGCAGCCCCGGGACAGTAATTATTAAGGGGACTGAAGCTTTCTTT.

The chain carries TRBV5-1 and TRBJ1-1, with D possibly being TRBD1 (6 bases). Per germline, CDR1 SGHRS and CDR2 YFSETQ. This CDR3 spans 13 amino acids. Trimming removed 4 bases at V and 1 base at J, with 8 bases between. In nucleotides, the CDR3 is TGCGCCAGCAGCATGACAGGGAACACTGAAGCTTTCTTT. It codes for CASSMTGNTEAFF.

The chain combines TRBV5-1 with TRBJ2-7; 9 bases agree with TRBD1. Germline CDR1 reads SGHRS; CDR2 reads YFSETQ. Trimming cost V 2 bases and J 6 bases; bases outside gene matches: 9. This CDR3 has 15 amino acids. CDR3: CASSFRQQGASEQYF. In nucleotides, the CDR3 is TGCGCCAGCAGCTTTCGGCAACAGGGGGCGAGCGAGCAGTACTTC.

To note about this clone: Other DNA sequences within the sample encode an identical CDR3. J is TRBJ1-6 and V is TRBV6-5; 7 bases fit TRBD1. Unmatched junction bases numbered 5, after V lost 5 bases and J lost 7 bases. Germline CDR1 reads MNHEY; CDR2 reads SVGAGI. The CDR3 extends over 14 amino acids. This chain's CDR3 is CASSPGTANSPLHF. CDR3 bases: TGTGCCAGCAGTCCCGGGACAGCAAATTCACCCCTCCACTTT.